One sample yielded the 9 T cell receptor beta chains listed below, sequenced in a study of blood T cells in healthy people across ages. Together with a sample-barcoded 5' primer, a J-beta primer mix was included in a second PCR lasting about 6 to 12 cycles. TCRdb fed the 5' RACE reads into MiXCR, producing one record per CDR3 protein. The sample shows some 760,000 distinct CDR3 sequences, 20% to 25% of them seen only once. This same sample was also taken into another study, of T cells of mothers and their children.

What was sequenced was blood. These receptors all come from a boy between 10 and 17 years old in good health.

The sample holds a few counts of this clonotype. The chain links TRBV27 to TRBJ2-1, with 8 bases lining up with TRBD2. Trimming cost V 6 bases and J 2 bases; bases outside gene matches: 12. In germline, CDR1 is MNHEY, CDR2 SMNVEV (reference sequence). The CDR3 runs to 17 residues. CDR3 region: CASSAAGGTTTYNEQFF. The CDR3 DNA sequence: TGTGCCAGCAGCGCCGCGGGAGGTACCACGACCTACAATGAGCAGTTCTTC.

The chain joins TRBV6-4 to TRBJ2-5, with D tentatively TRBD1 (6 bases). V was clipped by 8 bases and J by 2 bases, with 12 bases between them. CDR1 and CDR2 (germline): MRHNA, SNTAGT. The CDR3 covers 13 residues. The chain's CDR3 is CASVGDIQETQYF. As DNA, the CDR3 is TGTGCCAGCGTTGGGGACATTCAAGAGACCCAGTACTTC.

The genes are TRBV5-1 and TRBJ2-7, with unresolved D. V lost 3 bases to trimming and J lost 0 bases, with 10 bases between them. Per the germline V gene, CDR1 is SGHRS and CDR2 is YFSETQ. This CDR3 is built from 14 residues. The CDR3 protein is CASSSDLNSYEQYF. Here the CDR3 DNA reads TGCGCCAGCAGCTCAGACCTGAACTCCTACGAGCAGTACTTC.

J is TRBJ1-1 and V is TRBV15, with D unresolved. CDR1 and CDR2 (germline): LNHNV, YYDKDF (reference sequence). The CDR3 has 15 residues. Trimming took off 0 bases at V and 3 bases at J, with 11 bases between the two ends. The CDR3 DNA reads TGTGCCACCAGCAGAGAGGGGATCGGGGACACTGAAGCTTTCTTT. It translates to CATSREGIGDTEAFF.

This chain joins TRBV28 and TRBJ2-3; TRBD1 might be the D (6 bases). This CDR3 has 14 residues. CDR1 is MDHEN, CDR2 SYDVKM, per germline. V shed 7 bases and J shed 2 bases, with 13 bases lying between them. CDR3 nucleotide sequence: TGTGCCAGCACCCTTGGACAGACCACAGATACGCAGTATTTT. Translation gives CASTLGQTTDTQYF.

This clonotype was counted a few times. This chain connects TRBV4-1 to TRBJ2-1, with D possibly matching TRBD2 (5 bases). V lost 1 base to trimming and J lost 8 bases, with 15 bases between them. The CDR3 sequence is 15 residues long. Germline values: CDR1 MGHRA, CDR2 YSYEKL. CDR3 residues: CASSQVGISRDEQFF. CDR3 nucleotides: TGCGCCAGCAGCCAAGTCGGGATATCACGGGATGAGCAGTTCTTC.

This clonotype was counted at least ten times. V is TRBV4-3 and J is TRBJ2-5; 12 bases fit TRBD2. Germline trimming cut 0 bases from V and 3 bases from J; bases unmatched to any gene: 5. Per the germline V gene, CDR1 is LGHNA and CDR2 is YSLEER. The CDR3 runs to 17 residues. CDR3 amino acids: CASSQDLGLAGKETQYF. The CDR3 DNA is TGCGCCAGCAGCCAAGATCTTGGACTAGCGGGGAAAGAGACCCAGTACTTC.

This chain uses TRBV7-9 with TRBJ2-3; D gene unclear. The V gene lost 4 bases and the J gene lost 1 base, with 12 bases spanning the gap. The CDR3 runs to 15 residues. Germline assignment: CDR1 SEHNR and CDR2 FQNEAQ (reference sequence). The CDR3 reads CASSWVLARTDTQYF. In DNA, the CDR3 is TGTGCCAGCAGCTGGGTACTCGCCCGCACAGATACGCAGTATTTT.

This clonotype was observed a handful of times. The chain employs TRBV2 and TRBJ2-2; weak D call: TRBD1 (5 bases). The CDR3 contains 16 residues. V was trimmed by 8 bases and J by 5 bases, leaving 21 bases between them. Germline V gives CDR1 SNHLY, CDR2 FYNNEI. The chain's CDR3 is CASGTSSRQTTGELFF. The DNA for the CDR3 is TGTGCCAGCGGAACCTCGTCTAGACAGACTACCGGGGAGCTGTTTTTT.